The 30 T cell receptor beta chains reported below all come from one sample, sequenced in a study of blood T cell repertoires in COVID-19. Sequenced by immunoSEQ multiplex PCR; TCRdb stores in-frame clones only, minus some. Of roughly 86,000 clones listed, 85% were seen once; the top ten hold 3.4%. Input material: peripheral blood. The receptors originated from a man over 45 with acute or convalescent COVID-19.

The genes are TRBV24-1 and TRBJ2-2; tentatively, D is TRBD2 (6 bases). The CDR3 has 15 amino acids. Trimming stripped 10 bases from V and 1 base from J, with 15 bases between. Germline V gene sequence: CDR1 KGHDR, CDR2 SFDVKD. Written as DNA, the CDR3 is TGTGCCACTAGGATGGGGGGACGGAACACCGGGGAGCTGTTTTTT. It translates to CATRMGGRNTGELFF.

The rearrangement joins TRBV28 to TRBJ2-2, with D possibly TRBD1 on 5 matching bases. The length of the CDR3 is 13 residues. V lost 6 bases to trimming and J lost 3 bases, with 8 bases between them. The germline gives CDR1 MDHEN, CDR2 SYDVKM. The CDR3 region is CASSREYTGELFF. Written as DNA, the CDR3 is TGTGCCAGCAGCAGGGAATACACCGGGGAGCTGTTTTTT.

The chain couples TRBV6-5 to TRBJ2-3, with D possibly being TRBD2 (6 bases). Trimming removed 6 bases from V and 2 bases from J, with 15 bases in between. CDR3 length: 15 residues. Germline V lookup: CDR1 MNHEY, CDR2 SVGAGI. Here the CDR3 DNA reads TGTGCCAGCAGCGTTGCGGGACTTCACACAGATACGCAGTATTTT. This gives the protein CASSVAGLHTDTQYF.

This chain connects TRBV7-2 to TRBJ2-5; D possibly corresponds to TRBD2 (5 bases). Germline V gene sequence: CDR1 SGHTA, CDR2 FQGNSA. Between the trimmed V and J ends, which lost 1 base and 4 bases, there was a span of 13 bases. The CDR3 extends over 15 amino acids. For the CDR3, the DNA is TGTGCCAGCAGCTTAGGGGTCGTCGAGGGAGAGACCCAGTACTTC. It specifies CASSLGVVEGETQYF.

This clone was seen only a few times. The genes are TRBV7-8 and TRBJ2-1, with TRBD2 matching 8 bases. Trimming removed 3 bases from V and 0 bases from J; junction bases left unmatched: 7. The CDR3 has 17 amino acids. Germline loops: CDR1 SGHVS, CDR2 FQNEAQ. CDR3 sequence: CASSLRGLGGSYNEQFF. CDR3 coding DNA: TGTGCCAGCAGCTTGAGGGGACTAGGAGGCTCCTACAATGAGCAGTTCTTC.

This clone came up a few times. This chain uses TRBV10-2 with TRBJ2-7, with TRBD2 matching 9 bases. J was trimmed by 3 bases and V by 0 bases; bases with no gene match: 0. Germline lookup yields CDR1 WSHSY and CDR2 SAAADI. The CDR3 runs to 14 residues. CDR3 loop: CASSESTSGYEQYF. The CDR3, as DNA: TGCGCCAGCAGTGAGTCGACTAGCGGCTACGAGCAGTACTTC.

J is TRBJ1-5 and V is TRBV20-1; D possibly corresponds to TRBD1 (6 bases). Germline CDR1 reads DFQATT; CDR2 reads SNEGSKA (reference sequence). The CDR3 has 11 residues. Trimming removed 5 bases at V and 7 bases at J, with 9 bases between. The CDR3 sequence: CSAEDSQPQHF. As DNA, the CDR3 is TGCAGTGCTGAGGACAGCCAGCCCCAGCATTTT.

The chain has TRBV4-1 and TRBJ2-1; 8 nucleotides line up with TRBD1. Germline values: CDR1 MGHRA, CDR2 YSYEKL. The CDR3 consists of 21 residues. V lost 0 bases, J lost 0 bases, and 16 bases stayed unmatched. DNA for the CDR3: TGCGCCAGCAGCCAAGATTTGGGGCCGACGGACAGGGAAAGCTCCTACAATGAGCAGTTCTTC. Translation: CASSQDLGPTDRESSYNEQFF.

V usage is TRBV25-1 and J usage is TRBJ1-6, with D perhaps TRBD1 (5 bases). The CDR3 has 14 amino acids. The V gene lost 2 bases and the J gene lost 7 bases, with 9 bases spanning the gap. CDR1 MGHDK and CDR2 SYGVNS come from the germline V gene. In DNA, the CDR3 is TGTGCCAGCAGTGAACACGGGGGGAATTCACCCCTCCACTTT. It translates to CASSEHGGNSPLHF.

This chain links TRBV30 with TRBJ2-2, with TRBD2 matching 7 bases. The CDR3 is 15 amino acids. CDR1 GTSNPN and CDR2 SVGIG come from the germline V gene (reference sequence). The J segment lost 4 bases and the V segment lost 2 bases, leaving 7 bases of the junction unmatched. The CDR3 region is CAWSWGGSTTGELFF. The CDR3 nucleotides are TGTGCCTGGAGTTGGGGGGGGTCGACCACCGGGGAGCTGTTTTTT.

The rearrangement joins TRBV28 to TRBJ1-5; TRBD1 matches 7 bases. V was clipped by 6 bases and J by 1 base; unmatched bases: 6. Germline lookup yields CDR1 MDHEN and CDR2 SYDVKM. The CDR3 totals 15 residues. The CDR3 region has the DNA TGTGCCAGCAGCCAGGGGGGTAGGAGCAATCAGCCCCAGCATTTT. Its translation is CASSQGGRSNQPQHF.

V gene TRBV6-5 combines with J gene TRBJ2-1; tentatively, D is TRBD1 (6 bases). V was clipped by 2 bases and J by 9 bases, with 11 bases between them. The length of the CDR3 is 13 residues. CDR1 and CDR2 from the germline V gene are MNHEY and SVGAGI. The CDR3: CASSYKQGGEQFF. The DNA of the CDR3 is TGTGCCAGCAGTTACAAACAGGGCGGTGAGCAGTTCTTC.

The J gene is TRBJ2-3, the V gene TRBV5-6; TRBD2 matches 14 bases. V gave up 4 bases and J gave up 4 bases; unmatched junction bases: 5. This CDR3 comprises 16 residues. Per the germline V gene, CDR1 is SGHDT and CDR2 is YYEEEE. CDR3 sequence reads: CASSKRLAGGPDTQYF. The CDR3 bases are TGTGCCAGCAGCAAGAGACTAGCGGGGGGGCCAGATACGCAGTATTTT. The full variable domain, rest sourced from reference TRBV5-6 and TRBJ2-3, is DAGVTQSPTHLIKTRGQQVTLRCSPKSGHDTVSWYQQALGQGPQFIFQYYEEEERQRGNFPDRFSGHQFPNYSSELNVNALLLGDSALYLCASSKRLAGGPDTQYFGPGTRLTVL.

V and J are TRBV2 and TRBJ2-1; D may be TRBD2 (5 bases). This CDR3 is 17 amino acids long. Looked up from germline, CDR1 is SNHLY and CDR2 is FYNNEI. V was pared by 6 bases and J by 1 base, with 19 bases between. The CDR3 protein is CASRDLISGSSYNEQFF. The CDR3 bases are TGTGCCAGCAGAGACCTCATATCTGGGAGTTCCTACAATGAGCAGTTCTTC.

The V and J genes are TRBV28 and TRBJ2-1; 7 nucleotides match TRBD2. This CDR3 contains 15 residues. V shed 6 bases and J 4 bases; nucleotides not matched to a gene: 9. The germline CDR1 and CDR2 sequences are MDHEN and SYDVKM. CDR3 amino acids: CASRPLTGGYNEQFF. The CDR3 DNA reads TGTGCCAGCAGGCCCCTTACGGGAGGATACAATGAGCAGTTCTTC. The complete variable domain, with remaining parts taken from reference TRBV28 and TRBJ2-1, reads DVKVTQSSRYLVKRTGEKVFLECVQDMDHENMFWYRQDPGLGLRLIYFSYDVKMKEKGDIPEGYSVSREKKERFSLILESASTNQTSMYLCASRPLTGGYNEQFFGPGTRLTVL.

J is TRBJ2-1 and V is TRBV19; maybe TRBD1 (6 bases). Germline lookup yields CDR1 LNHDA and CDR2 SQIVND (reference sequence). The CDR3 contains 15 residues. Trimming pared 6 bases from V and 4 bases from J, leaving 16 bases between. The CDR3 spells CASRPPGQRYNEQFF. CDR3 bases: TGTGCCAGTAGGCCACCGGGACAACGATACAATGAGCAGTTCTTC.

This clone appeared a few times. The rearrangement uses TRBV6-6 and TRBJ1-1, with 10 bases fitting TRBD1. With V trimmed by 4 bases and J by 5 bases, 7 bases remained unmatched. Germline V CDR1 and CDR2: MNHNY, SVGAGI (reference sequence). The CDR3 length is 15 residues. DNA of the CDR3: TGTGCCAGCAGTTCAAGACAGGGGGCAGGAACTGAAGCTTTCTTT. It codes for CASSSRQGAGTEAFF.

The CDR3 loop is CASSQFQGIEAFF. CDR3 DNA sequence: TGTGCCAGCAGCCAATTCCAGGGAATTGAAGCTTTCTTT. The V gene is TRBV16, the J gene TRBJ1-1; a weak D match, TRBD1 (5 bases). Germline V lookup: CDR1 KGHSY, CDR2 FQNENV. The CDR3 spans 13 residues. Trimming pared 1 base from V and 7 bases from J, leaving 10 bases between.

This chain joins TRBV9 and TRBJ1-6; D gene unclear. There are 14 residues in the CDR3. Trimming stripped 0 bases from V and 7 bases from J, with 8 bases between. Germline V gene lookup returns CDR1 SGDLS and CDR2 YYNGEE. In DNA, the CDR3 is TGTGCCAGCAGCGTAGCTACGGGGAATTCACCCCTCCACTTT. Its protein product is CASSVATGNSPLHF.

The CDR3 DNA reads TGTGCCACCAGTGAGCGGAACTATGGCTACACCTTC. Amino acids: CATSERNYGYTF. The chain has TRBV24-1 and TRBJ1-2; no definite D call. This CDR3 region has 12 residues. Germline lookup yields CDR1 KGHDR and CDR2 SFDVKD. V lost 4 bases and J 2 bases, leaving 4 bases between the germline ends.

This rearrangement joins TRBV11-1 to TRBJ2-7; TRBD1 aligns across 9 bases. Per the germline V gene, CDR1 is SGHAT and CDR2 is FQDESV (reference sequence). The CDR3 extends over 15 amino acids. V lost 3 bases to trimming and J lost 4 bases; unmatched junction nucleotides: 7. CDR3 amino acids: CASSFIVDRGYEQYF. The CDR3 DNA reads TGTGCCAGCAGCTTCATCGTCGACAGGGGGTACGAGCAGTACTTC.

The chain has TRBV21-1 and TRBJ1-1. TRBV21-1 is a documented pseudogene. The length of the CDR3 is 13 residues. CDR3 coding DNA: TGTGCCAGCAGGGGGGGGCGAGACACTGAAGCTTTCTTT. Amino acids: CASRGGRDTEAFF.

This sequence joins TRBV6-2 or TRBV6-3 and TRBJ2-1, with no clear D. Trimming shortened V by 6 bases and J by 6 bases, and 21 bases separated the two germline ends. Germline V gene lookup returns CDR1 MNHEY and CDR2 SVGEGT. The CDR3 is 16 residues long. The CDR3 here is CASSRPGPTRANEQFF. DNA for the CDR3: TGTGCCAGCAGCCGCCCTGGGCCCACCAGAGCCAATGAGCAGTTCTTC.

This clone showed up just a few times. This chain joins TRBV19 and TRBJ2-7; 7 nucleotides agree with TRBD1. Germline V gene data show CDR1 as LNHDA and CDR2 as SQIVND (reference sequence). The CDR3 has 15 amino acids. The V and J ends lost 6 bases and 3 bases, in that order; junction bases with no gene match: 11. The CDR3 DNA sequence: TGTGCCAGTAGCCTGAAAGGGGACAGCTTCTACGAGCAGTACTTC. Translation gives CASSLKGDSFYEQYF. Full variable domain (rest looked up from reference TRBV19 and TRBJ2-7): DGGITQSPKYLFRKEGQNVTLSCEQNLNHDAMYWYRQDPGQGLRLIYYSQIVNDFQKGDIAEGYSVSREKKESFPLTVTSAQKNPTAFYLCASSLKGDSFYEQYFGPGTRLTVT.

This chain uses TRBV18 with TRBJ1-2; D is unresolved. The CDR3 runs 13 residues. Trimming pared 2 bases from V and 6 bases from J, leaving 10 bases between. Germline lookup yields CDR1 KGHSH and CDR2 LQKENI. In DNA, the CDR3 is TGTGCCAGCTCACCAGTCTCCGGTGATGGCTACACCTTC. It yields the protein CASSPVSGDGYTF.

J is TRBJ2-5 and V is TRBV7-9; 13 bases map to TRBD2. Germline CDR1 SEHNR, CDR2 FQNEAQ (reference sequence). The CDR3 sequence is 16 residues long. V lost 6 bases, J lost 5 bases, and 9 bases stayed unmatched. The CDR3 nucleotides read TGTGCCAGCAGTTTCGGGACTAGCGGGATCTATGAGACCCAGTACTTC. Its translation is CASSFGTSGIYETQYF.

CDR3 amino acids: CASSAMLAGGFYEQYF. As DNA, the CDR3 is TGTGCCAGCAGCGCAATGTTAGCGGGGGGTTTCTACGAGCAGTACTTC. This chain joins TRBV7-2 and TRBJ2-7; TRBD2 agrees at 10 bases. CDR1 is SGHTA, CDR2 FQGNSA, per germline. The CDR3 sequence is 16 residues long. V shed 5 bases, J shed 3 bases, and the junction held 10 bases outside the gene matches.

This clone has only a few counts. V is TRBV29-1 and J is TRBJ1-5, with 10 bases aligning to TRBD1. CDR3 length: 13 amino acids. Trimming took 6 bases from V and 4 from J; bases not matched to a gene: 3. Germline CDR1 SQVTM, CDR2 ANQGSEA. The CDR3 sequence: CSVGTGANQPQHF. CDR3 sequence (DNA): TGCAGCGTGGGGACAGGGGCAAATCAGCCCCAGCATTTT.

The gene calls are TRBV6-5 and TRBJ2-5; D may be TRBD2 (6 bases). The CDR3 has 14 amino acids. Germline-derived CDR1 and CDR2 are MNHEY and SVGAGI. V lost 6 bases to trimming and J lost 1 base, with 12 bases between them. CDR3 residues: CASRLGGPQETQYF. The DNA for the CDR3 is TGTGCCAGCAGATTGGGAGGCCCCCAAGAGACCCAGTACTTC.

The chain joins TRBV28 to TRBJ2-7, with D hard to call. This CDR3 has 12 amino acids. The germline CDR1 and CDR2 sequences are MDHEN and SYDVKM. V was shortened by 6 bases and J by 8 bases, with 14 bases between the two germline ends. The DNA for the CDR3 is TGTGCCAGCAGCCTTACAATGTCCCAGCAGTACTTC. It encodes CASSLTMSQQYF.